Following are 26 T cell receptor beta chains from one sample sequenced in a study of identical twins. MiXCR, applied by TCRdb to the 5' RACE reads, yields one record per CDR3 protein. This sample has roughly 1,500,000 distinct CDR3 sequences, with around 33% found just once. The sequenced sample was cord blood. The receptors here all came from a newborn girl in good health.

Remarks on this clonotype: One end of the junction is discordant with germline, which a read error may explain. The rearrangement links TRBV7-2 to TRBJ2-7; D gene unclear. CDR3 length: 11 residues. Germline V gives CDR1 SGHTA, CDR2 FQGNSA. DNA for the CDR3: TGTGCCAGCAGCTTCCGCTACGAGCACTACTTC. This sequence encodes CASSFRYEHYF.

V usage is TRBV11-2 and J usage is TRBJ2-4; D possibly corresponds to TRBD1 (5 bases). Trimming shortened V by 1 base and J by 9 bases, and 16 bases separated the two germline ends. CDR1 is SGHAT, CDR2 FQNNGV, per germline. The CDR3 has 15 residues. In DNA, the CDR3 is TGTGCCAGCAGCTTAGTCCCCCAGGGAATGGGCATTCAGTACTTC. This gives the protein CASSLVPQGMGIQYF. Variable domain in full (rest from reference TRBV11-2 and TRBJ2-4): EAGVAQSPRYKIIEKRQSVAFWCNPISGHATLYWYQQILGQGPKLLIQFQNNGVVDDSQLPKDRFSAERLKGVDSTLKIQPAKLEDSAVYLCASSLVPQGMGIQYFGAGTRLSVL.

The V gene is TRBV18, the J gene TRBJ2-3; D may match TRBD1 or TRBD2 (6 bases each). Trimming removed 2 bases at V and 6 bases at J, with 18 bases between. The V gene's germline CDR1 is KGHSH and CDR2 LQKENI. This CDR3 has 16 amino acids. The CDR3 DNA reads TGTGCCAGCTCACCAGTCCTCGTGGGGGGCTCGGATACGCAGTATTTT. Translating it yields CASSPVLVGGSDTQYF.

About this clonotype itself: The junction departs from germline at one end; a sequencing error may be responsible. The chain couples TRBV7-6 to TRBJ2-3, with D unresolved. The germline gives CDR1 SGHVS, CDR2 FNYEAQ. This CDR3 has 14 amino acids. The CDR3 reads CACSLAKGGNTQYF. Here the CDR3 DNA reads TGTGCCTGCAGCTTAGCTAAGGGTGGAAATACGCAGTATTTT. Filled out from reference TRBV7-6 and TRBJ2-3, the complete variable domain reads GAGVSQSPRYKVTKRGQDVALRCDPISGHVSLYWYRQALGQGPEFLTYFNYEAQQDKSGLPNDRFSAERPEGSISTLTIQRTEQRDSAMYRCACSLAKGGNTQYFGPGTRLTVL.

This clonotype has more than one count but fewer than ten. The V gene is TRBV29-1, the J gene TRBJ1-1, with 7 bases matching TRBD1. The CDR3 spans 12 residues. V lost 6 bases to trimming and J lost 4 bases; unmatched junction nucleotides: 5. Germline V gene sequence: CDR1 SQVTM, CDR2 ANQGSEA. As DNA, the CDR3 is TGCAGCGTGGCCGGACAGGTCACTGAAGCTTTCTTT. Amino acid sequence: CSVAGQVTEAFF.

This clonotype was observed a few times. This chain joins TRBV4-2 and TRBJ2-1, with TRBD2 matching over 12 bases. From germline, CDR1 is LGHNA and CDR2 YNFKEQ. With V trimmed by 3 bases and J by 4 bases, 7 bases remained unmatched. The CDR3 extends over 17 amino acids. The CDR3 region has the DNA TGTGCCAGCAGCCACCCGCTAGCGGGGGGGTTATACAATGAGCAGTTCTTC. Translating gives CASSHPLAGGLYNEQFF.

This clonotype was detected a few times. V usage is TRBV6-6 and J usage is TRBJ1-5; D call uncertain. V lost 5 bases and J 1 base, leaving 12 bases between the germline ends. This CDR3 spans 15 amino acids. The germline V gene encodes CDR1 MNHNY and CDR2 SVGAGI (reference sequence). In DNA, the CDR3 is TGTGCCAGCAGTGAGGGCCATGGAAGCAATCAGCCCCAGCATTTT. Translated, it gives CASSEGHGSNQPQHF.

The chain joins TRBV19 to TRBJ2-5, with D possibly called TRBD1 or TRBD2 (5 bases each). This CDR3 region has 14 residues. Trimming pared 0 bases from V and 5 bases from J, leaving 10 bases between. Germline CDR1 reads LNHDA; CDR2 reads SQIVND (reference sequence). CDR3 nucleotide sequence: TGTGCCAGTAGTATAGACCTAGAGGGGGAGACCCAGTACTTC. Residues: CASSIDLEGETQYF.

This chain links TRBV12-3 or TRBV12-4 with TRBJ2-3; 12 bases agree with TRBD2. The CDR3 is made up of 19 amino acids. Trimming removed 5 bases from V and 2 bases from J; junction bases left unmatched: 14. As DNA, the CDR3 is TGTGCCAGCAGTCCGGGACTAGCGGGTGGCCGAGGGTTCACAGATACGCAGTATTTT. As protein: CASSPGLAGGRGFTDTQYF.

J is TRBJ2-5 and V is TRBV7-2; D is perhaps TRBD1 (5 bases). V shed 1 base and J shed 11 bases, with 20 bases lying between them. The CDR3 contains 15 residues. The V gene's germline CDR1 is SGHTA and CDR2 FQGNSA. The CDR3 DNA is TGTGCCAGCAGCTTAGGGGGAAAGGGGTACAATGAGCAGTACTTC. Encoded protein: CASSLGGKGYNEQYF.

CDR3 in amino acids: CASSLALRPLSYNEQFF. The DNA of the CDR3 is TGTGCCAGCAGCTTGGCGCTACGTCCGCTCTCCTACAATGAGCAGTTCTTC. The chain couples TRBV5-8 to TRBJ2-1; D unclear. The germline V gene encodes CDR1 SGHTS and CDR2 YDEGEE. Trimming shortened V by 0 bases and J by 0 bases, and 13 bases separated the two germline ends. CDR3 length: 17 residues.

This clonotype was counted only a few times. The CDR3 region is CASSLARQPYEQYF. The CDR3 bases are TGTGCCAGCAGCTTAGCGCGCCAGCCCTACGAGCAGTACTTC. The rearrangement joins TRBV7-2 to TRBJ2-7, with D unclear. Trimming left V 0 bases short and J 2 bases short, with 8 bases between. Germline V gene sequence: CDR1 SGHTA, CDR2 FQGNSA. This CDR3 has 14 residues.

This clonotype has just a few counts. The CDR3: CASSFRHASTDTQYF. The DNA for the CDR3 is TGTGCCAGCAGTTTTCGGCATGCTAGCACAGATACGCAGTATTTT. The rearrangement joins TRBV6-6 to TRBJ2-3; D is unresolved. CDR1 MNHNY and CDR2 SVGAGI come from the germline V gene (reference sequence). The CDR3 sequence is 15 residues long. Between the trimmed V and J ends, which lost 4 bases and 0 bases, there was a span of 11 bases.

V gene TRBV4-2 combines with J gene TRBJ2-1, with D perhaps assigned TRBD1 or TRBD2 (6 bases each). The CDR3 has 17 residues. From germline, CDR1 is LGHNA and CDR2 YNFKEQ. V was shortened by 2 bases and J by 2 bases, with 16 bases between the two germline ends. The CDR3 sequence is CASSQSEAGHPYNEQFF. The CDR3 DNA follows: TGTGCCAGCAGCCAATCCGAGGCGGGACATCCCTACAATGAGCAGTTCTTC.

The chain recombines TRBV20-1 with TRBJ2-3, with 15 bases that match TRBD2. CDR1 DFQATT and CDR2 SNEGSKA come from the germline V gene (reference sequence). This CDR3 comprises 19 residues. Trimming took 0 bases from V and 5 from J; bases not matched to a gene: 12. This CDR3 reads CSARDLRTSGRARGDTQYF. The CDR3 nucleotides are TGCAGTGCTAGAGATCTTAGGACTAGCGGGAGGGCCCGTGGAGATACGCAGTATTTT.

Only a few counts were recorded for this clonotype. The DNA of the CDR3 is TGTGCCGGCACCGAACTCAGGGTCAACAATCAGCCCCAGCATTTT. Translation gives CAGTELRVNNQPQHF. The rearrangement links TRBV28 to TRBJ1-5; D is possibly TRBD1 (5 bases). This CDR3 has 15 residues. Germline CDR1 and CDR2: MDHEN and SYDVKM. V lost 11 bases and J lost 3, with 20 bases in between.

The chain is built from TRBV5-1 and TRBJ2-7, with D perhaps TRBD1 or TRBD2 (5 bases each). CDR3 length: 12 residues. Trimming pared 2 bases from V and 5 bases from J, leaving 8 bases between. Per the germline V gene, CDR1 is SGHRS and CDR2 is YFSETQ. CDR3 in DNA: TGCGCCAGCAGCTTTGGGGACCACGAGCAGTACTTC. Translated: CASSFGDHEQYF. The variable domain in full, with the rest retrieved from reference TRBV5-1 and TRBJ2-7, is KAGVTQTPRYLIKTRGQQVTLSCSPISGHRSVSWYQQTPGQGLQFLFEYFSETQRNKGNFPGRFSGRQFSNSRSEMNVSTLELGDSALYLCASSFGDHEQYFGPGTRLTVT.

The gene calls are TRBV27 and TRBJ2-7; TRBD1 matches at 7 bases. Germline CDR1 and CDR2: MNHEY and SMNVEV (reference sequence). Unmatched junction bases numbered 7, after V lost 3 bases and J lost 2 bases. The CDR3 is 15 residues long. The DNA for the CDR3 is TGTGCCAGCAGTTTTGAACAGGGGACGACCTACGAGCAGTACTTC. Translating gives CASSFEQGTTYEQYF.

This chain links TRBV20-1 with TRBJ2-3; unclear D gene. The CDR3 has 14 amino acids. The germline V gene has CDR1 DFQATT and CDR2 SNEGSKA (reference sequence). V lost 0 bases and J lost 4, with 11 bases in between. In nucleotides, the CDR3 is TGCAGTGCTAGAGACGGTGCATACGCAGATACGCAGTATTTT. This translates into CSARDGAYADTQYF.

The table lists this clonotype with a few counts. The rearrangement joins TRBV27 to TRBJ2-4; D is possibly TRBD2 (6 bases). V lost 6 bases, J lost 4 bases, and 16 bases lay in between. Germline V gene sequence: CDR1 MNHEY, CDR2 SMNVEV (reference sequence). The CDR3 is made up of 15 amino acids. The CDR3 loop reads CASRTRLVDKNIQYF. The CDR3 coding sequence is TGTGCCAGCAGGACTAGACTAGTCGATAAAAACATTCAGTACTTC.

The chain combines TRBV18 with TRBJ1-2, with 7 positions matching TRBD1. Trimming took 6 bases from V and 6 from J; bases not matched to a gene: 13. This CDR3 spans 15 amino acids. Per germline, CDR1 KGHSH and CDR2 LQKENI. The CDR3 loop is CASSQDLTGSNGYTF. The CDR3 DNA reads TGTGCCAGCTCCCAAGATTTGACAGGGTCTAATGGCTACACCTTC.

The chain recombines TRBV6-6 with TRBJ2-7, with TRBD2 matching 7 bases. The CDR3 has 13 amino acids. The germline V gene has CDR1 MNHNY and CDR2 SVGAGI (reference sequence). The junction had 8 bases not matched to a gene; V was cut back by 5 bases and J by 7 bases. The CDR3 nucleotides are TGTGCCAGCAGTATGGGGGGGAGCAAGGAGCAGTACTTC. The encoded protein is CASSMGGSKEQYF.

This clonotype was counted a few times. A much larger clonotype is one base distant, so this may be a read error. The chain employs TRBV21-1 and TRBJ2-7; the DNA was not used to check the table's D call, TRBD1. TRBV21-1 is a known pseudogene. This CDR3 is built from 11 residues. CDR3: CASSKRGEQYF. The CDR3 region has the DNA TGTGCCAGCAGCAAGAGGGGCGAGCAGTACTTC.

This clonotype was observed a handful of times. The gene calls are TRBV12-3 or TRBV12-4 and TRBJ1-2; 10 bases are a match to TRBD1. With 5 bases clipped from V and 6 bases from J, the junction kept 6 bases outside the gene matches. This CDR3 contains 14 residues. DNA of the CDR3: TGTGCCAGCAGTACAAGACAGGGGGCGAATGGCTACACCTTC. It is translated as CASSTRQGANGYTF.

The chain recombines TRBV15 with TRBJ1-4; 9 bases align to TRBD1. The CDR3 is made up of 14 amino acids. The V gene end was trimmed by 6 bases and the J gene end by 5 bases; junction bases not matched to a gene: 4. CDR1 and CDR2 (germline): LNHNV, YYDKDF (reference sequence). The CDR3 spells CATSTGGGNEKLFF. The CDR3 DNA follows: TGTGCCACCAGTACAGGGGGCGGAAATGAAAAACTGTTTTTT.

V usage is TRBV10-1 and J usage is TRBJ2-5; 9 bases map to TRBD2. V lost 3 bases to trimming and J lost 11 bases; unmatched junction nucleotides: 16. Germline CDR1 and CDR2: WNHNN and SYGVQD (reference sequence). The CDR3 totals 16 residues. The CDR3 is CASSDLGTSRSNEQYF. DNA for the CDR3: TGCGCCAGCAGTGATTTAGGGACTAGCCGGAGCAATGAGCAGTACTTC.